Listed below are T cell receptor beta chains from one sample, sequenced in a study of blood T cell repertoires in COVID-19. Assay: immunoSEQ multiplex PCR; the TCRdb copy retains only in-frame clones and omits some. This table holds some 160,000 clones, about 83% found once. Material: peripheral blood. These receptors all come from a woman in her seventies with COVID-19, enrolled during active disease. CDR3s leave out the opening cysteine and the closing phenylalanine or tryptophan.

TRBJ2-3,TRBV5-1,ASSFNSGFTDTQY
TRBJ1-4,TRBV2,ASRGLTGPNEKLF
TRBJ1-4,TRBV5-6,ASSLRGSTSNEKLF
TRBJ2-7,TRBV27,ASSFGVGAYEQY
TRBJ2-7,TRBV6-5,ASSYSGAGYEQY
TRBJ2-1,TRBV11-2,ASSLDTAGAGNEQF
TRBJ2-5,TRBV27,ASSRLAGGKETQY
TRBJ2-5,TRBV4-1,ASSWRRGEETQY
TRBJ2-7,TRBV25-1,ASRGGLAGGGEQY
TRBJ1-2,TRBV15,ATSRSRQGNYGYT
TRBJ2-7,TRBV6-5,ASSRDRRSSYEQY
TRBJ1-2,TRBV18,ASSLAENYGYT
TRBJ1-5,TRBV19,ASRLEGLKYDQPQH
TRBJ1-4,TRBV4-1,ASSQDGTAQRKLF
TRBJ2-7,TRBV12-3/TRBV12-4,ASSPRGSYEQY
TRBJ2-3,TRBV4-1,ASSPERGITDTQY
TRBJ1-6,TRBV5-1,ASSYDRVGSPLH
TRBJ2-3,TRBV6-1,ASSENRGGTDTQY
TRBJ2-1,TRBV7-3,ASSLTRTSGLYNEQF
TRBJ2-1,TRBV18,ASSPSTGGYNEQF
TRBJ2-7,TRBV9,ASSVGQGFHEQY
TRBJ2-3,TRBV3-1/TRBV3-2,ASSQSVASTDTQY
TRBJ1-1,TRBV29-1,SLRGIDTEAF
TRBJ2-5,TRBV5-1,ASRGTTGAPQQETQY
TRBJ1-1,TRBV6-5,ASSSRTADTEAF
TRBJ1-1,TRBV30,AWTGAVNTEAF
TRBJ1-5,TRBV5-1,ASSLEGDSNQPQH
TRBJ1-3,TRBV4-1,ASSQAGQGGNTIY
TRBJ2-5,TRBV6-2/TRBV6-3,ASSYGPGETQY